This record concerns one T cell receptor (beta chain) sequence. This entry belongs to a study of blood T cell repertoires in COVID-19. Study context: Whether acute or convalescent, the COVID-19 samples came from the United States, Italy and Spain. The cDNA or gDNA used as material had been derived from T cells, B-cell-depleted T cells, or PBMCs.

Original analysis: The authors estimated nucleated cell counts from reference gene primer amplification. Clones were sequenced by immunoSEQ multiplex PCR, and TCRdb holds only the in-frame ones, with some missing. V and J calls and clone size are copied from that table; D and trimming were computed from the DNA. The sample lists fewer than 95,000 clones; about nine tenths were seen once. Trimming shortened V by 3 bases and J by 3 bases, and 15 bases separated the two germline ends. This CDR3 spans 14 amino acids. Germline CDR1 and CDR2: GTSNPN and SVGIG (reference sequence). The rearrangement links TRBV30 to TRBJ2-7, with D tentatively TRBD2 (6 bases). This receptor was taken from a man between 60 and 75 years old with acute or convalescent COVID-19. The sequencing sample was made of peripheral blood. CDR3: CAWSALAGNYEQYF. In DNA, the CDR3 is TGTGCCTGGAGCGCATTGGCGGGAAACTACGAGCAGTACTTC.